The text below deals with one T cell receptor (beta chain). No antigen is known for it. The data stem from a study of shared clonotypes between healthy human individuals. Looking at the study overall: Per donor, three plates held CD4 naive cells, three held CD4 memory, two held CD8 naive and one held CD8 memory.

Study-level results: Few donors limited the genetic and exposure-history diversity represented.

Germline CDR1 and CDR2: SGHVS and FNYEAQ. This CDR3 contains 12 residues. V dropped 3 bases and J dropped 8 bases, with 7 bases sitting between them. Sequencing used immunoSEQ multiplex PCR; TCRdb keeps in-frame clones, though not all of them. The top ten hold more than 9.5% of the sample, which has a few hundred thousand clones, 65% to 70% seen once. The chain joins TRBV7-6 to TRBJ1-4; D is ambiguous. The clonotype originates from a young man in good health. Material for sequencing was memory CD4+ T cells sorted from blood. This sample's subset: CD45RA-negative fraction. The DNA for the CDR3 is TGTGCCAGCAGCTTGGTCGGGGAAAAACTGTTTTTT. This encodes CASSLVGEKLFF.